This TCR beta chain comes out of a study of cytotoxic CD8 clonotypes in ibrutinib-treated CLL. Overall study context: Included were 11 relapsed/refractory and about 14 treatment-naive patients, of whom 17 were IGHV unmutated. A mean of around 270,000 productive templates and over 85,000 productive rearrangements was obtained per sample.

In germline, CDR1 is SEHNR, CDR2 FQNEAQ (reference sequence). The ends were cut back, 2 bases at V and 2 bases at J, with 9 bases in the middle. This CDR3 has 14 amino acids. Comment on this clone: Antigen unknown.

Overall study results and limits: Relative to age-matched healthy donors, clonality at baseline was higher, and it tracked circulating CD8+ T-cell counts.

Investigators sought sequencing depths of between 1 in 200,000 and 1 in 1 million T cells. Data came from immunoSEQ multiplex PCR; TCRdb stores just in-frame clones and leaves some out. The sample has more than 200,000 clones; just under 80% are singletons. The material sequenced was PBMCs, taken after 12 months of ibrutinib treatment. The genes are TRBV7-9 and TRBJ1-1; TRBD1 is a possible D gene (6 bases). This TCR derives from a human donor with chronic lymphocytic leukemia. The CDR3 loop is CASSLPDSNTEAFF. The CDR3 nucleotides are TGTGCCAGCAGCTTACCGGACAGTAACACTGAAGCTTTCTTT.